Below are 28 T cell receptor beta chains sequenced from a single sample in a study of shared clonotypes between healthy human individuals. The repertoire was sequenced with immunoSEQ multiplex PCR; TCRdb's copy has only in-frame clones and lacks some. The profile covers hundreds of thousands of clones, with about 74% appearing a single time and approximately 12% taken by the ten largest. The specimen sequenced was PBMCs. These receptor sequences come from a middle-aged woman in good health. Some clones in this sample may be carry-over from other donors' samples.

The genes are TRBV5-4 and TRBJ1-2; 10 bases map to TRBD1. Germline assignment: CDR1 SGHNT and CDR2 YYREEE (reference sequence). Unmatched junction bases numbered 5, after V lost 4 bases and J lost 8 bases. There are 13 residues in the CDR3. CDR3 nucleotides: TGTGCCAGCAGCCGACAGGGGGCGCAGGGCTACACCTTC. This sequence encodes CASSRQGAQGYTF.

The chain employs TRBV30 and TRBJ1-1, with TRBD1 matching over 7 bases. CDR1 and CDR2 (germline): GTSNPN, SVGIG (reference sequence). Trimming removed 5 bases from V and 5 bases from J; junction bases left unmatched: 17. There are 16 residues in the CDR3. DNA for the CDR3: TGTGCCTGGTCTCCTGACAGGGTGGGGTTTTGGACTGAAGCTTTCTTT. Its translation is CAWSPDRVGFWTEAFF.

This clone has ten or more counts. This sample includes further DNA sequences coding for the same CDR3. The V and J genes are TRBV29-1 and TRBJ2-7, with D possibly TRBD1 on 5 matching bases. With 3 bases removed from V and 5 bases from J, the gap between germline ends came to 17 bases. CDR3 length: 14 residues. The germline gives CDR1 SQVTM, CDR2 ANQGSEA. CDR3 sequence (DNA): TGCAGCGTTGACAGGGCTTTGAGCGTGGACGAGCAGTACTTC. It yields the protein CSVDRALSVDEQYF.

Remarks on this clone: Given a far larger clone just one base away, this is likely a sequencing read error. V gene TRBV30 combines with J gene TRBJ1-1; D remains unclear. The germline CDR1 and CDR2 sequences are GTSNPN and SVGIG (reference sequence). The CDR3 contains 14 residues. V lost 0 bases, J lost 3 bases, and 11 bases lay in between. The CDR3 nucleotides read TGTGCCTGGAGTGTCGGACCCTGGGACACTGAAGCTTTCTTT. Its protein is CAWSVGPWDTEAFF. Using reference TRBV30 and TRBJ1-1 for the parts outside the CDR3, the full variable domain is SQTIHQWPATLVQPVGSPLSLECTVEGTSNPNLYWYRQAAGRGLQLLFYSVGIGQISSEVPQNLSASRPQDRQFILSSKKLLLSDSGFYLCAWSVGPWDTEAFFGQGTRLTVV.

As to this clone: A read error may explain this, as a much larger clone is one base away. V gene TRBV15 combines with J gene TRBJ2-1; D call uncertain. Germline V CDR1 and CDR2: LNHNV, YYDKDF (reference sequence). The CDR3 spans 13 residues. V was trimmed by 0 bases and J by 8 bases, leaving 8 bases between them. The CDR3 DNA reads TGTGCCACCAGCAGAGAGCTAGACCATGAGCAGTTCTTC. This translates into CATSRELDHEQFF.

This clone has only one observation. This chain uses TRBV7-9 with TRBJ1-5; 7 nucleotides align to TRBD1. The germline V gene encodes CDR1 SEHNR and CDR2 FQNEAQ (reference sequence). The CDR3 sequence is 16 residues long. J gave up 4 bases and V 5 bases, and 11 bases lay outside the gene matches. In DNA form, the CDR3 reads TGTGCCAGCAGCAAGGACAGGATCGGCACTAATCAGCCCCAGCATTTT. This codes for CASSKDRIGTNQPQHF.

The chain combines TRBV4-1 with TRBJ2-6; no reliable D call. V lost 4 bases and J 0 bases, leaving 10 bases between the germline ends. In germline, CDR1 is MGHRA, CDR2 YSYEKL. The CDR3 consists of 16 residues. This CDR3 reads CASSRGQGSGANVLTF. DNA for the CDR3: TGCGCCAGCAGCCGTGGCCAAGGCTCTGGGGCCAACGTCCTGACTTTC.

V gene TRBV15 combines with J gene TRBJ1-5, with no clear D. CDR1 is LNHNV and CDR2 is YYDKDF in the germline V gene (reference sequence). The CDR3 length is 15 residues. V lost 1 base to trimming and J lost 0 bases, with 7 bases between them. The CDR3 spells CATSRGGLSNQPQHF. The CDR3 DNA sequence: TGTGCCACCAGCAGAGGCGGGCTTAGCAATCAGCCCCAGCATTTT.

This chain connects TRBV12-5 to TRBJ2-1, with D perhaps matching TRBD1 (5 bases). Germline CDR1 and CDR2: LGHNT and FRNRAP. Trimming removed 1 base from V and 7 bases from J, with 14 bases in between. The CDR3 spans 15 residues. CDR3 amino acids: CASGLGSTVINEQFF. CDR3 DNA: TGTGCTAGTGGTTTGGGTTCGACAGTTATTAATGAGCAGTTCTTC.

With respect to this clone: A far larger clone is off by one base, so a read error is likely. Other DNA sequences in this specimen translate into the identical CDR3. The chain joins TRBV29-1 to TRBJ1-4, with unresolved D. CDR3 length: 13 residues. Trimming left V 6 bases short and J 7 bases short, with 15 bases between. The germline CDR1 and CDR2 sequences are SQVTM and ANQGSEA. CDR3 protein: CSVRLTAGEKLFF. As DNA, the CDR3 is TGCAGCGTGCGCTTAACAGCCGGTGAAAAACTGTTTTTT.

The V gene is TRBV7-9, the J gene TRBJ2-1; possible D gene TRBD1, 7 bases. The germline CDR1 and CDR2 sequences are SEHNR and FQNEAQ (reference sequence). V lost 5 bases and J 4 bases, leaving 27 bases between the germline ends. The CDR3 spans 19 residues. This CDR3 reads CASSLASTGAGIRYNEQFF. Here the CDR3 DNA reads TGTGCCAGCAGCCTCGCGAGTACAGGGGCGGGAATCCGGTACAATGAGCAGTTCTTC.

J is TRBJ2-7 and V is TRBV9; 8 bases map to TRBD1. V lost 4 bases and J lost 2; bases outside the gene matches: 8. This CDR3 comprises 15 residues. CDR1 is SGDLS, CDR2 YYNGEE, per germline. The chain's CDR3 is CASSRGTGRAYEQYF. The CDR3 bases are TGTGCCAGCAGCCGTGGGACAGGTCGAGCCTACGAGCAGTACTTC.

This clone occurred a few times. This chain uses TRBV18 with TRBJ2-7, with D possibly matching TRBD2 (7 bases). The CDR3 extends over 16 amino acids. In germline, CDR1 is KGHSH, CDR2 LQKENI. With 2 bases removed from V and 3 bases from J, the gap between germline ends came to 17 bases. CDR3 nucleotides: TGTGCCAGCTCACCATTTCCCCCAGGGGAGGGCTACGAGCAGTACTTC. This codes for CASSPFPPGEGYEQYF. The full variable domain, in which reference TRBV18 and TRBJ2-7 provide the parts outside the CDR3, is NAGVMQNPRHLVRRRGQEARLRCSPMKGHSHVYWYRQLPEEGLKFMVYLQKENIIDESGMPKERFSAEFPKEGPSILRIQQVVRGDSAAYFCASSPFPPGEGYEQYFGPGTRLTVT.

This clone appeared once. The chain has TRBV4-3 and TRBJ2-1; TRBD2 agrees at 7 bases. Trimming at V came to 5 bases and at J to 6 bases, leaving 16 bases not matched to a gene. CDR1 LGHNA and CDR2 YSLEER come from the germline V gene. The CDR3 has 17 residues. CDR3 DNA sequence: TGCGCCAGCAGCTACCACCCAGCGGGAAGTCTTGCCAATGAGCAGTTCTTC. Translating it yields CASSYHPAGSLANEQFF.

CDR3 residues: CASSLKDGTLSYEQYF. CDR3 coding DNA: TGTGCCAGCAGCTTGAAAGACGGGACTCTCTCTTACGAGCAGTACTTC. This chain uses TRBV5-4 with TRBJ2-5; weak D call: TRBD2 (6 bases). The end of the DNA fits TRBJ2-7 better, so the J call may be wrong. The CDR3 totals 16 residues. Germline V gene lookup returns CDR1 SGHNT and CDR2 YYREEE (reference sequence).

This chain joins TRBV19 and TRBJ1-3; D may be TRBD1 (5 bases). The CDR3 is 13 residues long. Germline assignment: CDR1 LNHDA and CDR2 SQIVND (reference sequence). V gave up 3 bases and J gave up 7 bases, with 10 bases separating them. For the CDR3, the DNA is TGTGCCAGTAGTATCTCGGGGACCAACACCATATATTTT. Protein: CASSISGTNTIYF.

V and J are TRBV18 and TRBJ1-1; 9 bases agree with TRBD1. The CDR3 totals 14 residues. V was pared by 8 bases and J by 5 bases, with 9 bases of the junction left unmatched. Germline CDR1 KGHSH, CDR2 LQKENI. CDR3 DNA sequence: TGTGCCAGCACCTTTCGGACAGGGGTTACTGAAGCTTTCTTT. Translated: CASTFRTGVTEAFF.

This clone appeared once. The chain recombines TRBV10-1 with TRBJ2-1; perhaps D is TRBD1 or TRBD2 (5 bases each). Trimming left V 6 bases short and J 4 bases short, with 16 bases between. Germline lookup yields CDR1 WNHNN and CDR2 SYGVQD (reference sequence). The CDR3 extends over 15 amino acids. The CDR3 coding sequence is TGCGCCAGCAGCAGCCCCGGGACGGAGTACAATGAGCAGTTCTTC. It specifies CASSSPGTEYNEQFF.

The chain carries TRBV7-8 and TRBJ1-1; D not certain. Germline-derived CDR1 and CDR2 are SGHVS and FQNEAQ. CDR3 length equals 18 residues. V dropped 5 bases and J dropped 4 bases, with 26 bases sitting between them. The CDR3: CASSLIPQSHSVPTEAFF. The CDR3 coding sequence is TGTGCCAGCAGCCTCATACCCCAGAGTCACAGCGTCCCCACTGAAGCTTTCTTT. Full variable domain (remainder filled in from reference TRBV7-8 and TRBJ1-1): GAGVSQSPRYKVAKRGQDVALRCDPISGHVSLFWYQQALGQGPEFLTYFQNEAQLDKSGLPSDRFFAERPEGSVSTLKIQRTQQEDSAVYLCASSLIPQSHSVPTEAFFGQGTRLTVV.

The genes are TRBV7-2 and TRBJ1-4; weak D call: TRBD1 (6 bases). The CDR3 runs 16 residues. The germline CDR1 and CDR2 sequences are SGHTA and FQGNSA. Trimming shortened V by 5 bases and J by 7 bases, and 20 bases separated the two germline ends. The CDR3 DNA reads TGTGCCAGCAGCCAAAACGGAGGGGGGGCGGGTGAAAAACTGTTTTTT. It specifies CASSQNGGGAGEKLFF.

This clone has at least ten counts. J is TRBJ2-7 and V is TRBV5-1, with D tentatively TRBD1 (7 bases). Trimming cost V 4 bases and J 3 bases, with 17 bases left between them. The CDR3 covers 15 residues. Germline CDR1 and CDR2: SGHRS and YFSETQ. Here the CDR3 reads CASSLTRGVVYEQYF. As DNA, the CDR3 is TGCGCCAGCAGCCTTACCAGGGGGGTAGTCTACGAGCAGTACTTC.

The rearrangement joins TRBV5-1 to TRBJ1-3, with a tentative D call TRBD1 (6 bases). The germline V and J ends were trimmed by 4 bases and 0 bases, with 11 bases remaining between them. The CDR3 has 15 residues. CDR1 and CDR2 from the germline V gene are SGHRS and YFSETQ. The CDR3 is CASSALQGSGNTIYF. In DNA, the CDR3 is TGCGCCAGCAGCGCGCTACAGGGCTCTGGAAACACCATATATTTT.

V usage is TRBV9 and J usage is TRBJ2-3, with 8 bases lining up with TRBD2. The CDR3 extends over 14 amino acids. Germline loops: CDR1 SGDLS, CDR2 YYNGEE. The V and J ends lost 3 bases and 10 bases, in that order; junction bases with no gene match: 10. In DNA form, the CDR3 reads TGTGCCAGCAGCGAAGGACATAGCGGGACTGCGCAGTATTTT. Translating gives CASSEGHSGTAQYF.

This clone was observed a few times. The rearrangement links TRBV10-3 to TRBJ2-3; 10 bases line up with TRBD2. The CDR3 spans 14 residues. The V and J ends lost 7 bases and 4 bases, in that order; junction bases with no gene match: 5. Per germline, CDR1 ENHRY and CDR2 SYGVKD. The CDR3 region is CAIKREGVADTQYF. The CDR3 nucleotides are TGTGCCATCAAGCGGGAGGGAGTTGCAGATACGCAGTATTTT.

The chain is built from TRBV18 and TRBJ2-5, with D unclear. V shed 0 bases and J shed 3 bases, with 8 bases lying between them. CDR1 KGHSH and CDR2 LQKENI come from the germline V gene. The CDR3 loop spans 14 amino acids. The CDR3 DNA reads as TGTGCCAGCTCACCACCGTTAACTGAAGAGACCCAGTACTTC. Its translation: CASSPPLTEETQYF. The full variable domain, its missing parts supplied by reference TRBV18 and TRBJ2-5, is NAGVMQNPRHLVRRRGQEARLRCSPMKGHSHVYWYRQLPEEGLKFMVYLQKENIIDESGMPKERFSAEFPKEGPSILRIQQVVRGDSAAYFCASSPPLTEETQYFGPGTRLLVL.

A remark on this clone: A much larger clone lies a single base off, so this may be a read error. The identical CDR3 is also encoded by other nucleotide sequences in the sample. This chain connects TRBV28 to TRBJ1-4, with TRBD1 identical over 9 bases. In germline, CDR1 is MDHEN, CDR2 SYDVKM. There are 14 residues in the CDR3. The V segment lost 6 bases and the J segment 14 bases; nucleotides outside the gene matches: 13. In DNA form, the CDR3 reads TGTGCCAGCAGGTTCCGGGACAGGGTCGGAAAGCTGTTTTTT. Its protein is CASRFRDRVGKLFF.

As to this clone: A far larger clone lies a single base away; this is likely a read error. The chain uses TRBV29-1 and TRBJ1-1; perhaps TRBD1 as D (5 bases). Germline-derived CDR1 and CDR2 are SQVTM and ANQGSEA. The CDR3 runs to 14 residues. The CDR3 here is CSVGKGPMNTVAFF. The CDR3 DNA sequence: TGCAGCGTTGGTAAGGGGCCTATGAACACTGTAGCTTTCTTT. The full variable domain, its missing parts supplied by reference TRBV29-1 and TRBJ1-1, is SAVISQKPSRDICQRGTSLTIQCQVDSQVTMMFWYRQQPGQSLTLIATANQGSEATYESGFVIDKFPISRPNLTFSTLTVSNMSPEDSSIYLCSVGKGPMNTVAFFGQGTRLTVV.

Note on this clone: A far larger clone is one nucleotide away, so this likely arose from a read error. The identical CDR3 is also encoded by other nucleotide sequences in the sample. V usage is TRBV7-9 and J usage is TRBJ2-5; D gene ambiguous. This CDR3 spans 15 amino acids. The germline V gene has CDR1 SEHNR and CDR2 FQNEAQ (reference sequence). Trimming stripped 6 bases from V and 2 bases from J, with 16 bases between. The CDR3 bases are TGTGCCAGCAGTCCACTCGGCGGTGGGCAAGAGACCCAGTACTTC. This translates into CASSPLGGGQETQYF. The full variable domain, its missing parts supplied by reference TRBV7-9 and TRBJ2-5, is DTGVSQNPRHKITKRGQNVTFRCDPISEHNRLYWYRQTLGQGPEFLTYFQNEAQLEKSRLLSDRFSAERPKGSFSTLEIQRTEQGDSAMYLCASSPLGGGQETQYFGPGTRLLVL.